What follows are 20 T cell receptor beta chains derived from one specimen sequenced in a study of beta chain features in type 1 diabetes. Expressed TCRB transcripts were sequenced because the entire RNA isolate underwent reverse transcription. Repertoires were generated with immunoSEQ multiplex PCR, while TCRdb's copy carries only in-frame clones and drops some. The table lists 900,000 or so clones, 17% of them singletons, with 0.02% to 0.025% in the top ten. Sequencing input: naive CD4+ T cells from blood. Source of these receptors: a woman in her late teens or twenties in good health.

This clone has only a few counts. The chain employs TRBV19 and TRBJ1-5; maybe TRBD1 (5 bases). CDR3 length: 12 amino acids. Trimming stripped 8 bases from V and 3 bases from J, with 8 bases between. Germline-derived CDR1 and CDR2 are LNHDA and SQIVND (reference sequence). This CDR3 reads CASSGPNQPQHF. The CDR3 DNA reads TGTGCCAGTTCAGGGCCCAATCAGCCCCAGCATTTT.

This clone was seen only a few times. The rearrangement uses TRBV15 and TRBJ2-1; D remains unclear. The germline V gene has CDR1 LNHNV and CDR2 YYDKDF (reference sequence). Between the trimmed V and J ends, which lost 4 bases and 8 bases, there was a span of 18 bases. CDR3 length equals 15 residues. CDR3 protein: CATSKAGSLSHEQFF. The CDR3 region has the DNA TGTGCCACCAGCAAGGCCGGATCTTTGTCCCATGAGCAGTTCTTC.

Only one count was recorded for this clone. This chain joins TRBV7-8 and TRBJ1-5; 8 nucleotides align to TRBD1. Germline trimming cut 5 bases from V and 7 bases from J; bases unmatched to any gene: 7. Germline-derived CDR1 and CDR2 are SGHVS and FQNEAQ. The CDR3 sequence is 14 residues long. The CDR3 nucleotides are TGTGCCAGCAGCGGGGACAGGTTCAACCAGCCCCAGCATTTT. This codes for CASSGDRFNQPQHF.

This clone came up a few times. This sample includes further DNA sequences coding for the same CDR3. V is TRBV7-3 and J is TRBJ2-1; no clear D gene. The CDR3 contains 13 residues. Germline CDR1 reads SGHTA; CDR2 reads FQGTGA. Trimming pared 1 base from V and 7 bases from J, leaving 8 bases between. CDR3: CASSLSQDNEQFF. The CDR3 region has the DNA TGTGCCAGCAGCTTAAGTCAGGATAATGAGCAGTTCTTC.

V is TRBV11-2 and J is TRBJ2-7, with 7 bases aligning to TRBD2. The CDR3 is 15 residues long. CDR1 SGHAT and CDR2 FQNNGV come from the germline V gene. The V gene end was trimmed by 1 base and the J gene end by 4 bases; junction bases not matched to a gene: 7. The CDR3 bases are TGTGCCAGCAGCTTAGTACACCTAGCGGAATACGAGCAGTACTTC. The encoded protein is CASSLVHLAEYEQYF.

This chain uses TRBV20-1 with TRBJ2-5; D not certain. Germline V CDR1 and CDR2: DFQATT, SNEGSKA (reference sequence). This CDR3 has 9 residues. The V and J ends lost 5 bases and 9 bases respectively, with 7 bases between them. CDR3 nucleotide sequence: TGCAGTGCTGGTCAACCCCAGTACTTC. The encoded protein is CSAGQPQYF.

The CDR3 sequence is CASSPASGGGYNEQFF. The CDR3 bases are TGTGCCAGCAGTCCCGCTAGCGGGGGGGGTTACAATGAGCAGTTCTTC. The chain uses TRBV6-4 and TRBJ2-1; 12 bases map to TRBD2. Trimming took 5 bases from V and 4 from J; bases not matched to a gene: 6. CDR1 and CDR2 (germline): MRHNA, SNTAGT. The length of the CDR3 is 16 residues.

There are a few counts of this clone. The chain uses TRBV6-6 and TRBJ2-7; 7 bases are shared with TRBD1. Germline lookup yields CDR1 MNHNY and CDR2 SVGAGI (reference sequence). With 6 bases clipped from V and 6 bases from J, the junction kept 2 bases outside the gene matches. The CDR3 is made up of 11 amino acids. CDR3 bases: TGTGCCAGCAGACAGGGGTTCGAGCAGTACTTC. This gives the protein CASRQGFEQYF.

This clone was counted a few times. The chain combines TRBV7-2 with TRBJ2-6, with 7 bases matching TRBD1. J gave up 1 base and V 5 bases, and 11 bases lay outside the gene matches. CDR1 and CDR2 from the germline V gene are SGHTA and FQGNSA. There are 18 residues in the CDR3. CDR3 sequence: CASSTRQGYGSGANVLTF. The CDR3 DNA reads TGTGCCAGCAGCACCCGACAGGGCTACGGGTCTGGGGCCAACGTCCTGACTTTC.

In its sample, this clone was seen a few times. V usage is TRBV28 and J usage is TRBJ1-5, with TRBD1 as a possible D gene (5 bases). The CDR3 runs to 16 residues. CDR1 and CDR2 (germline): MDHEN, SYDVKM. Trimming cost V 5 bases and J 6 bases, with 20 bases left between them. The CDR3, as DNA: TGTGCCAGCAGTGAAAGCCGGGGCCCGGCACGTCAGCCCCAGCATTTT. Its translation: CASSESRGPARQPQHF. Full variable domain (outside the CDR3, taken from reference TRBV28 and TRBJ1-5): DVKVTQSSRYLVKRTGEKVFLECVQDMDHENMFWYRQDPGLGLRLIYFSYDVKMKEKGDIPEGYSVSREKKERFSLILESASTNQTSMYLCASSESRGPARQPQHFGDGTRLSIL.

This chain uses TRBV7-2 with TRBJ1-5; D unresolved. This CDR3 contains 13 residues. Germline loops: CDR1 SGHTA, CDR2 FQGNSA. V dropped 1 base and J dropped 3 bases, with 4 bases sitting between them. The CDR3 bases are TGTGCCAGCAGCTTAGGCCACAATCAGCCCCAGCATTTT. Its translation: CASSLGHNQPQHF.

This clone was seen only a few times. V usage is TRBV6-5 and J usage is TRBJ1-4; possible D gene TRBD1, 5 bases. Trimming removed 8 bases at V and 4 bases at J, with 8 bases between. This CDR3 is built from 12 residues. In germline, CDR1 is MNHEY, CDR2 SVGAGI. DNA for the CDR3: TGTGCCAGCCGGGACCTTAATGAAAAACTGTTTTTT. This encodes CASRDLNEKLFF.

This clone was seen a few times. The rearrangement joins TRBV28 to TRBJ2-5; TRBD1 is a possible D gene (6 bases). Germline CDR1 is MDHEN and CDR2 is SYDVKM. V lost 4 bases, J lost 5 bases, and 14 bases lay in between. The CDR3 has 14 amino acids. The DNA for the CDR3 is TGTGCCAGCAGTTCCAATCCAGGGGTGGAGACCCAGTACTTC. It codes for CASSSNPGVETQYF.

On this clone: Other nucleotide sequences from this sample produce the same CDR3. This rearrangement joins TRBV5-1 to TRBJ2-3; tentatively, D is TRBD1 or TRBD2 (5 bases each). This CDR3 region has 14 residues. Germline values: CDR1 SGHRS, CDR2 YFSETQ. Trimming pared 4 bases from V and 0 bases from J, leaving 9 bases between. The CDR3 DNA sequence: TGCGCCAGCAGCCCGGGGCTAAGCACAGATACGCAGTATTTT. As protein: CASSPGLSTDTQYF. Full variable domain (missing parts from reference TRBV5-1 and TRBJ2-3): KAGVTQTPRYLIKTRGQQVTLSCSPISGHRSVSWYQQTPGQGLQFLFEYFSETQRNKGNFPGRFSGRQFSNSRSEMNVSTLELGDSALYLCASSPGLSTDTQYFGPGTRLTVL.

This chain uses TRBV28 with TRBJ1-2; TRBD1 might be the D (5 bases). CDR3 length equals 14 residues. The V end was cut by 6 bases, the J end by 7 bases, with 18 bases between. The germline V gene has CDR1 MDHEN and CDR2 SYDVKM. CDR3 in amino acids: CASSEAGRRFGYTF. CDR3 sequence (DNA): TGTGCCAGCAGCGAAGCGGGACGTCGGTTTGGCTACACCTTC.

The chain uses TRBV5-1 and TRBJ2-5, with D possibly matching TRBD1 (6 bases). V was cut by 5 bases and J by 0 bases, with 23 bases left in between. The CDR3 totals 18 residues. The germline gives CDR1 SGHRS, CDR2 YFSETQ. CDR3 region: CASRPTPTGEMYQETQYF. In DNA form, the CDR3 reads TGCGCCAGCAGACCCACGCCGACAGGAGAAATGTACCAAGAGACCCAGTACTTC.

This clone was recorded a few times. The V gene is TRBV5-1, the J gene TRBJ2-3; D is unresolved. Deletions cut 0 bases from V and 1 base from J, with 6 bases between. The CDR3 has 14 amino acids. Germline lookup yields CDR1 SGHRS and CDR2 YFSETQ. In DNA form, the CDR3 reads TGCGCCAGCAGCTTGGAGCGACGCACAGATACGCAGTATTTT. Protein sequence: CASSLERRTDTQYF.

A few counts support this clone. This chain joins TRBV29-1 and TRBJ1-3; D is ambiguous. V gave up 4 bases and J gave up 4 bases, with 8 bases separating them. CDR3 length: 12 amino acids. Germline V CDR1 and CDR2: SQVTM, ANQGSEA. The CDR3 loop is CSVGVRGNTIYF. In DNA form, the CDR3 reads TGCAGCGTTGGGGTCAGGGGAAACACCATATATTTT. Drawing the rest from reference TRBV29-1 and TRBJ1-3, the complete variable domain is SAVISQKPSRDICQRGTSLTIQCQVDSQVTMMFWYRQQPGQSLTLIATANQGSEATYESGFVIDKFPISRPNLTFSTLTVSNMSPEDSSIYLCSVGVRGNTIYFGEGSWLTVV.

The gene calls are TRBV2 and TRBJ2-3; 10 bases are a match to TRBD2. Germline CDR1 reads SNHLY; CDR2 reads FYNNEI. The CDR3 runs 17 residues. J gave up 4 bases and V 3 bases, and 10 bases lay outside the gene matches. The CDR3: CASSDVVLAGVADTQYF. In nucleotides, the CDR3 is TGTGCCAGCAGTGATGTGGTGCTAGCGGGAGTTGCAGATACGCAGTATTTT.

The V and J genes are TRBV15 and TRBJ1-5, with 7 bases lining up with TRBD1. Germline V gene lookup returns CDR1 LNHNV and CDR2 YYDKDF (reference sequence). The CDR3 has 16 amino acids. Trimming cost V 0 bases and J 1 base; bases outside gene matches: 3. CDR3 loop: CATSRDRGFSNQPQHF. Here the CDR3 DNA reads TGTGCCACCAGCAGAGACAGGGGGTTCAGCAATCAGCCCCAGCATTTT.